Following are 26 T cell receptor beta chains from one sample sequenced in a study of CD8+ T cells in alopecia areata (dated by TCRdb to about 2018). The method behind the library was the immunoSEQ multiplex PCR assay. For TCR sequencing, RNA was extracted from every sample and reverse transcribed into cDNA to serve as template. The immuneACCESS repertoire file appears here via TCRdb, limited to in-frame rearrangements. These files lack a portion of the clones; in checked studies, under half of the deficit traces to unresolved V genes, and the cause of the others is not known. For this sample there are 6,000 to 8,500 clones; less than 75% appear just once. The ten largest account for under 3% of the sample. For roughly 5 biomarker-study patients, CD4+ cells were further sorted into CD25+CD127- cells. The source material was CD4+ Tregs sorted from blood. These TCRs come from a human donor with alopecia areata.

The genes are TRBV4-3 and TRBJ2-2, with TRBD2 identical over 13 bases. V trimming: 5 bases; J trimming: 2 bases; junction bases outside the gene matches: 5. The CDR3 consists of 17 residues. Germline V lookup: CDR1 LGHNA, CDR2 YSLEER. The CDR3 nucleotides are TGCGCCAGCAGCGGGACTAGCGGGGCCCTTAACACCGGGGAGCTGTTTTTT. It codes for CASSGTSGALNTGELFF.

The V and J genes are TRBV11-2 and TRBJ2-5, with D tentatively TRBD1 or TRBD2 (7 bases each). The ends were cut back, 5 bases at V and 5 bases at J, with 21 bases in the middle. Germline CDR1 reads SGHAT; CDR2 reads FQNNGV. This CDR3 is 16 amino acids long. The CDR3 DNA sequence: TGTGCCAGCAGCCCCCAGGGGGGGAGGGCCGAGGAGACCCAGTACTTC. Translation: CASSPQGGRAEETQYF.

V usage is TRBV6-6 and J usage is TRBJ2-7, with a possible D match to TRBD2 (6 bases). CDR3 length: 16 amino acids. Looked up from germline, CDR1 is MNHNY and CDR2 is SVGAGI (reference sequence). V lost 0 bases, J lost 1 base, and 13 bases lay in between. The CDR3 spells CASSYSWVGGSYEQYF. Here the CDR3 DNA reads TGTGCCAGCAGTTACTCGTGGGTGGGGGGATCCTACGAGCAGTACTTC.

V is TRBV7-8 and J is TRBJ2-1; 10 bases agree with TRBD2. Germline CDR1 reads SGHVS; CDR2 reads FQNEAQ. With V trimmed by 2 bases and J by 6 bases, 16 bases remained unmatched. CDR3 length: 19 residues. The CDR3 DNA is TGTGCCAGCAGCTTAAGGTGGGCTAGCGGGAGAAAAGTCCGCAATGAGCAGTTCTTC. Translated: CASSLRWASGRKVRNEQFF.

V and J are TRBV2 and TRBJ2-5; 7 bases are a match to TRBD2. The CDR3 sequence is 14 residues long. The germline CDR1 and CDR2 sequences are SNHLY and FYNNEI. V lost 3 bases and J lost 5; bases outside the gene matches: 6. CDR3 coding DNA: TGTGCCAGCAGTGACGTTTGGGAGGGGGAGACCCAGTACTTC. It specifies CASSDVWEGETQYF.

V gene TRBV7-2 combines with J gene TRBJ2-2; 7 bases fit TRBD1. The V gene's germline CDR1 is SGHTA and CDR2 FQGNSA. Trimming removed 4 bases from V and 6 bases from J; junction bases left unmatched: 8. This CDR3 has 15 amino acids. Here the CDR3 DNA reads TGTGCCAGCAGCTCAGGACAGGTAGCCTCCGGGGAGCTGTTTTTT. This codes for CASSSGQVASGELFF.

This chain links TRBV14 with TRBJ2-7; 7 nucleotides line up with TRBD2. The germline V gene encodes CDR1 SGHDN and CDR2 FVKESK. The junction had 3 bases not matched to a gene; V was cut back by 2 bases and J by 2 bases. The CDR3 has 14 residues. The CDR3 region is CASSQPGLTYEQYF. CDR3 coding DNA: TGTGCCAGCAGCCAACCGGGACTAACCTACGAGCAGTACTTC. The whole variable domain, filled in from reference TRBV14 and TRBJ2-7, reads EAGVTQFPSHSVIEKGQTVTLRCDPISGHDNLYWYRRVMGKEIKFLLHFVKESKQDESGMPNNRFLAERTGGTYSTLKVQPAELEDSGVYFCASSQPGLTYEQYFGPGTRLTVT.

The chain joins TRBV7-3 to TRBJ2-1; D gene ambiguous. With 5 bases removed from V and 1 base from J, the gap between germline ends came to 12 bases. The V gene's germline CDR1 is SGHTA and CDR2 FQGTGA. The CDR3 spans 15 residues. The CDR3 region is CASSQGLISYNEQFF. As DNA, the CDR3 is TGTGCCAGCAGCCAAGGGCTGATATCCTACAATGAGCAGTTCTTC.

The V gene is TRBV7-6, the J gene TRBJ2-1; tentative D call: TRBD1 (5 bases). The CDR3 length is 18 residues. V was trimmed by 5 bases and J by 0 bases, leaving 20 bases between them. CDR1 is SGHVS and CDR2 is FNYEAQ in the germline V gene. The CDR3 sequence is CASSLPLGVTDSYNEQFF. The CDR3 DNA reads TGTGCCAGCAGCCTGCCTTTAGGGGTCACCGACTCCTACAATGAGCAGTTCTTC.

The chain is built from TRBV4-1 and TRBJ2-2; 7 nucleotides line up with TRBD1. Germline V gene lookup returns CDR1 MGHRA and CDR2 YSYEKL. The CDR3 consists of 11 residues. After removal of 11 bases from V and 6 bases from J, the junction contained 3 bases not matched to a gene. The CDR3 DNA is TGCGCCCGTCAGGGGGCCGGGGAGCTGTTTTTT. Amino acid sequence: CARQGAGELFF.

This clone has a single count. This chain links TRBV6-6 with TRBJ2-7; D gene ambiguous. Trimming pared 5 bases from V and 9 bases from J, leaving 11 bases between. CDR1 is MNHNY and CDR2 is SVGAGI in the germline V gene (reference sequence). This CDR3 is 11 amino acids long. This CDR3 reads CASSKAGSQYF. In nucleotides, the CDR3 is TGTGCCAGCAGTAAGGCCGGGTCGCAGTACTTC.

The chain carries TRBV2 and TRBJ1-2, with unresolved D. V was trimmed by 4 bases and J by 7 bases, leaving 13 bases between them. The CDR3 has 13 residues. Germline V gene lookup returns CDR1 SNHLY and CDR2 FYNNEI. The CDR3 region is CASSGNRNIGYTF. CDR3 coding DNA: TGTGCCAGCAGTGGGAACCGCAACATTGGCTACACCTTC.

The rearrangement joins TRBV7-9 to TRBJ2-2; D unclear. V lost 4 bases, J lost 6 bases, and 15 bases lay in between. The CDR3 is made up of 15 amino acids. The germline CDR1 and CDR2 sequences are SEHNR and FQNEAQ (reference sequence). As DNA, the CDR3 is TGTGCCAGCAGCTCCTCCTGGACCGTCTCCGGGGAGCTGTTTTTT. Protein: CASSSSWTVSGELFF.

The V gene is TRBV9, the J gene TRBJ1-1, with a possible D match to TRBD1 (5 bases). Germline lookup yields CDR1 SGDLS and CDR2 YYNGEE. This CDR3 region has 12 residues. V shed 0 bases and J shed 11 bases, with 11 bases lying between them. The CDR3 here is CASSVGGSGAFF. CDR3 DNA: TGTGCCAGCAGCGTAGGGGGCTCGGGTGCTTTCTTT.

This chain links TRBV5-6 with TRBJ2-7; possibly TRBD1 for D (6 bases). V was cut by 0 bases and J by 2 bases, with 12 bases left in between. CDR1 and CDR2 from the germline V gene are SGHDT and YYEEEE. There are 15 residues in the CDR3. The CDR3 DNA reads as TGTGCCAGCAGCTTGGTACGGGACACAACCTACGAGCAGTACTTC. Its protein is CASSLVRDTTYEQYF.

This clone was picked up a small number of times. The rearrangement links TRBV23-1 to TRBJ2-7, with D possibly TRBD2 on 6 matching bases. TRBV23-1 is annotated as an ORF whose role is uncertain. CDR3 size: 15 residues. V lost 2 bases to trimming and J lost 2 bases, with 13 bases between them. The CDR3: CASSQMRGPTYEQYF. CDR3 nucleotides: TGCGCCAGCAGTCAAATGCGGGGCCCCACCTACGAGCAGTACTTC.

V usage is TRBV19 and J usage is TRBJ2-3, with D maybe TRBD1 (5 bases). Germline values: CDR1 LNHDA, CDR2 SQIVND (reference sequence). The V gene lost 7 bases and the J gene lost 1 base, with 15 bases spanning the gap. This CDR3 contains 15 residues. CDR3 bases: TGTGCCAGTACTCTAACAGGCCGAGGCACAGATACGCAGTATTTT. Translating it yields CASTLTGRGTDTQYF.

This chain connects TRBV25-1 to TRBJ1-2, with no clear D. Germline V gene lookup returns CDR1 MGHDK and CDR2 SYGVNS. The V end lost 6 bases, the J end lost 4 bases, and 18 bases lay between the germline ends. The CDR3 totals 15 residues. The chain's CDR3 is CASRQPPRVSYGYTF. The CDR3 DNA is TGTGCCAGCAGACAACCACCGAGGGTGTCCTATGGCTACACCTTC.

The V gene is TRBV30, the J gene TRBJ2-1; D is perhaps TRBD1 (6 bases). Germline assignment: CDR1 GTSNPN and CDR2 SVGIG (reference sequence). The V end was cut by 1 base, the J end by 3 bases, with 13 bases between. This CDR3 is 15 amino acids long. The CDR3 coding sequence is TGTGCCTGGAGTGGTTGGCGGACAGACTACAATGAGCAGTTCTTC. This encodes CAWSGWRTDYNEQFF.

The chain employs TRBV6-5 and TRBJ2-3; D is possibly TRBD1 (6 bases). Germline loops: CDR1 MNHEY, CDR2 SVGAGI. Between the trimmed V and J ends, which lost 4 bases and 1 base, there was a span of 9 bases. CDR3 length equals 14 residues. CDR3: CASSWGQRTDTQYF. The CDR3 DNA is TGTGCCAGCAGTTGGGGACAACGCACAGATACGCAGTATTTT.

The CDR3 loop is CAWSVQGVNEQYF. The CDR3 DNA reads as TGTGCCTGGAGTGTACAAGGGGTCAACGAGCAGTACTTC. The chain couples TRBV30 to TRBJ2-7, with TRBD1 as a possible D gene (5 bases). The CDR3 is 13 residues long. The germline V and J ends were trimmed by 0 bases and 5 bases, with 11 bases remaining between them. Germline V lookup: CDR1 GTSNPN, CDR2 SVGIG (reference sequence).

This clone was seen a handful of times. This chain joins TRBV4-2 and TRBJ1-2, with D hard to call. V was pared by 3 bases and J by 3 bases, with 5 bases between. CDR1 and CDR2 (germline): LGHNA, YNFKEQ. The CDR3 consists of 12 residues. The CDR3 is CASSQQDYGYTF. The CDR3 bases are TGTGCCAGCAGCCAGCAAGACTATGGCTACACCTTC.

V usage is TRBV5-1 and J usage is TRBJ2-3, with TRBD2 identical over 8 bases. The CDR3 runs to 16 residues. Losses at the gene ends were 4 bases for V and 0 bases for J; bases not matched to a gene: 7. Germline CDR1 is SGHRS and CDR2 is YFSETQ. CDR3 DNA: TGCGCCAGCAGCCTGGACGGGGGGGTAAGCACAGATACGCAGTATTTT. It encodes CASSLDGGVSTDTQYF.

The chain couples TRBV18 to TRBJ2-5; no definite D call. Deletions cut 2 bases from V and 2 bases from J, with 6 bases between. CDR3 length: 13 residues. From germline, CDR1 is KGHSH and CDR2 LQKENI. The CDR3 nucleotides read TGTGCCAGCTCACCAGGGCTGCAAGAGACCCAGTACTTC. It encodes CASSPGLQETQYF.

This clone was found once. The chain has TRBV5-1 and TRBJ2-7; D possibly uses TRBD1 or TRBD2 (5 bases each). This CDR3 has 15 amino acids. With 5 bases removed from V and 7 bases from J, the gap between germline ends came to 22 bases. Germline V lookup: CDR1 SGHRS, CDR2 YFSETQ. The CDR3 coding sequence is TGCGCCAGCAGGCTCCGACCGGGGACCTCGGGAGAGCAGTACTTC. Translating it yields CASRLRPGTSGEQYF.

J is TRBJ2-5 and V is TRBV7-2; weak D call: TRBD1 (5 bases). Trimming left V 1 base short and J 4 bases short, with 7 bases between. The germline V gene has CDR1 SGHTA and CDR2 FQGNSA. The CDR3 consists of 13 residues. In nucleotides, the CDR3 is TGTGCCAGCAGCTTAGGGGGCAGAGAGACCCAGTACTTC. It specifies CASSLGGRETQYF.